These 31 T cell receptor beta chains share one sample of origin, sequenced in a study of blood T cell repertoires in COVID-19 (dated by TCRdb to the early 2020s). The library was generated by the immunoSEQ multiplex PCR assay. This immuneACCESS table, as held by TCRdb, lists in-frame sequences with V and J called but not all clones. Of the missing ones, under half trace to an unresolved V gene in checked studies; the others have no known cause. The sample includes about 140,000 clones, with under 85% observed a single time. Roughly 1.4% of the sample is held by the ten biggest clonotypes. Source material: peripheral blood. Receptors were obtained from a human donor in a cohort sampled during active COVID-19.

This rearrangement joins TRBV3-1 (or the pseudogene TRBV3-2) to TRBJ2-7; 10 bases line up with TRBD1. The CDR3 is 13 amino acids. V lost 8 bases to trimming and J lost 5 bases; unmatched junction nucleotides: 6. CDR1 LGHDT and CDR2 YNNKEL come from the germline V gene (reference sequence). The CDR3 coding sequence is TGTGCCAGCGAGGACAGGGGGTCCCACGAGCAGTACTTC. It encodes CASEDRGSHEQYF.

This chain joins TRBV5-1 and TRBJ2-3, with D tentatively TRBD2 (6 bases). Between the trimmed V and J ends, which lost 2 bases and 2 bases, there was a span of 15 bases. Germline V gives CDR1 SGHRS, CDR2 YFSETQ. CDR3 length equals 16 residues. CDR3 amino acids: CASSFSAGTPTDTQYF. In DNA form, the CDR3 reads TGCGCCAGCAGCTTTTCTGCGGGGACCCCCACAGATACGCAGTATTTT.

The gene calls are TRBV5-1 and TRBJ1-2; 11 nucleotides agree with TRBD1. V shed 2 bases, J shed 4 bases, and the junction held 1 base outside the gene matches. The CDR3 has 14 amino acids. In germline, CDR1 is SGHRS, CDR2 YFSETQ. CDR3 nucleotides: TGCGCCAGCAGCTTCGGACAGGGGGCCTATGGCTACACCTTC. Translation gives CASSFGQGAYGYTF.

This chain links TRBV27 with TRBJ1-2, with D perhaps TRBD1 (6 bases). This CDR3 comprises 15 residues. Germline CDR1 MNHEY, CDR2 SMNVEV (reference sequence). With 1 base removed from V and 8 bases from J, the gap between germline ends came to 17 bases. CDR3 sequence (DNA): TGTGCCAGCAGTTTATGGGCCGGTCTAGGGGGAGGCTACACCTTC. As protein: CASSLWAGLGGGYTF.

The sample holds one count of this clone. Other DNA sequences in this sample translate to the same CDR3. The chain recombines TRBV19 with TRBJ1-5, with TRBD1 matching 9 bases. The CDR3 is 13 amino acids. After removal of 6 bases from V and 5 bases from J, the junction contained 2 bases not matched to a gene. CDR1 and CDR2 (germline): LNHDA, SQIVND (reference sequence). CDR3 bases: TGTGCCAGTAGGGACAGGGGCGATCAGCCCCAGCATTTT. Its translation is CASRDRGDQPQHF.

This clone was seen just once. The rearrangement joins TRBV19 to TRBJ1-4; 10 bases fit TRBD1. The CDR3 spans 15 residues. Germline V gives CDR1 LNHDA, CDR2 SQIVND (reference sequence). After removal of 6 bases from V and 7 bases from J, the junction contained 8 bases not matched to a gene. CDR3 in amino acids: CASSPLGTGVEKLFF. CDR3 bases: TGTGCCAGTAGCCCCCTAGGGACAGGGGTTGAAAAACTGTTTTTT. The entire variable domain, with the rest obtained from reference TRBV19 and TRBJ1-4, is as follows: DGGITQSPKYLFRKEGQNVTLSCEQNLNHDAMYWYRQDPGQGLRLIYYSQIVNDFQKGDIAEGYSVSREKKESFPLTVTSAQKNPTAFYLCASSPLGTGVEKLFFGSGTQLSVL.

This chain links TRBV20-1 with TRBJ2-7; D not resolved. Germline V gene data show CDR1 as DFQATT and CDR2 as SNEGSKA (reference sequence). The CDR3 loop spans 11 amino acids. V was shortened by 1 base and J by 6 bases, with 7 bases between the two germline ends. CDR3 protein: CSARGDIEQYF. DNA of the CDR3: TGCAGTGCTAGAGGAGATATCGAGCAGTACTTC.

This clone was recorded a few times. V gene TRBV18 combines with J gene TRBJ2-2, with a possible D match to TRBD2 (5 bases). The germline gives CDR1 KGHSH, CDR2 LQKENI. Trimming stripped 3 bases from V and 1 base from J, with 15 bases between. This CDR3 contains 17 residues. CDR3 residues: CASSPKQGLRNTGELFF. CDR3 DNA: TGTGCCAGCTCACCCAAGCAAGGACTCCGGAACACCGGGGAGCTGTTTTTT. The full variable domain, rest sourced from reference TRBV18 and TRBJ2-2, is NAGVMQNPRHLVRRRGQEARLRCSPMKGHSHVYWYRQLPEEGLKFMVYLQKENIIDESGMPKERFSAEFPKEGPSILRIQQVVRGDSAAYFCASSPKQGLRNTGELFFGEGSRLTVL.

The chain uses TRBV15 and TRBJ2-5; 10 bases line up with TRBD1. This CDR3 has 15 residues. V gave up 1 base and J gave up 5 bases; unmatched junction bases: 4. In germline, CDR1 is LNHNV, CDR2 YYDKDF (reference sequence). The CDR3, as DNA: TGTGCCACCAGCAGAGGACAGGGGGCATGGGAGACCCAGTACTTC. Translating it yields CATSRGQGAWETQYF.

The chain combines TRBV6-2 or TRBV6-3 with TRBJ2-1, with 9 bases aligning to TRBD2. The V and J ends lost 4 bases and 8 bases, in that order; junction bases with no gene match: 12. CDR3 length equals 16 residues. Germline loops: CDR1 MNHEY, CDR2 SVGEGT. CDR3 coding DNA: TGTGCCAGCAGTTTGGGGGGGGCTAGCGGGATTTATGAGCAGTTCTTC. Translation gives CASSLGGASGIYEQFF.

The rearrangement uses TRBV9 and TRBJ2-1; 9 nucleotides line up with TRBD1. J lost 10 bases, V lost 4 bases, and 9 bases had no gene match. The CDR3 length is 14 residues. Looked up from germline, CDR1 is SGDLS and CDR2 is YYNGEE. This CDR3 is CASSSHKGTGEQFF. The CDR3 region has the DNA TGTGCCAGCAGCTCCCACAAGGGGACAGGGGAGCAGTTCTTC. Combining the CDR3 with reference TRBV9 and TRBJ2-1 gives the whole variable domain DSGVTQTPKHLITATGQRVTLRCSPRSGDLSVYWYQQSLDQGLQFLIQYYNGEERAKGNILERFSAQQFPDLHSELNLSSLELGDSALYFCASSSHKGTGEQFFGPGTRLTVL.

J is TRBJ1-2 and V is TRBV5-8; 8 bases are shared with TRBD1. Losses at the gene ends were 1 base for V and 6 bases for J; bases not matched to a gene: 8. This CDR3 contains 15 residues. Germline values: CDR1 SGHTS, CDR2 YDEGEE. The CDR3 DNA reads as TGTGCCAGCAGCTTGACCCGACAGGGGAGAGATGGCTACACCTTC. It codes for CASSLTRQGRDGYTF.

J is TRBJ2-6 and V is TRBV19; D may be TRBD2 (5 bases). V shed 6 bases and J shed 4 bases, with 13 bases lying between them. CDR1 LNHDA and CDR2 SQIVND come from the germline V gene (reference sequence). This CDR3 is built from 15 residues. The chain's CDR3 is CASSSSGAGANVLTF. CDR3 DNA sequence: TGTGCCAGTAGCTCAAGCGGCGCCGGGGCCAACGTCCTGACTTTC.

This clone has a handful of counts. The V call is TRBV9, the J call TRBJ2-4; D perhaps matches TRBD2 (6 bases). Per germline, CDR1 SGDLS and CDR2 YYNGEE. The CDR3 spans 19 residues. V was clipped by 0 bases and J by 0 bases, with 19 bases between them. Written as DNA, the CDR3 is TGTGCCAGCAGCGTAGGGGCCCAACTAGCCTCTTCAGCCAAAAACATTCAGTACTTC. Translating it yields CASSVGAQLASSAKNIQYF.

The V call is TRBV29-1, the J call TRBJ2-1; the match to TRBD2 covers 10 bases. CDR3 length: 15 amino acids. Germline trimming cut 1 base from V and 7 bases from J; bases unmatched to any gene: 7. Germline V gene lookup returns CDR1 SQVTM and CDR2 ANQGSEA. CDR3 amino acids: CSVEGLAGVGNEQFF. CDR3 DNA: TGCAGCGTTGAAGGGCTAGCGGGAGTGGGGAATGAGCAGTTCTTC.

The chain links TRBV18 to TRBJ2-7; TRBD2 matches at 13 bases. The trim removed 2 bases at V and 5 bases at J, leaving 3 bases unmatched. Germline CDR1 KGHSH, CDR2 LQKENI. This CDR3 has 15 residues. The CDR3 nucleotides are TGTGCCAGCTCACCATCCACTAGCGGGAGGGACGAGCAGTACTTC. It yields the protein CASSPSTSGRDEQYF.

The V gene is TRBV27, the J gene TRBJ2-3, with D perhaps matching TRBD2 (6 bases). Per the germline V gene, CDR1 is MNHEY and CDR2 is SMNVEV (reference sequence). V dropped 8 bases and J dropped 6 bases, with 15 bases sitting between them. This CDR3 is built from 13 residues. DNA for the CDR3: TGTGCCAGCGGGCGGACTACATGGGATACGCAGTATTTT. As protein: CASGRTTWDTQYF.

V is TRBV19 and J is TRBJ1-3; D is perhaps TRBD1 (6 bases). V was trimmed by 10 bases and J by 4 bases, leaving 14 bases between them. The germline gives CDR1 LNHDA, CDR2 SQIVND (reference sequence). The CDR3 is made up of 13 amino acids. CDR3 loop: CATQGSSGNTIYF. The CDR3 DNA reads TGTGCCACCCAGGGGTCATCGGGAAACACCATATATTTT.

This clone was counted a single time. This chain uses TRBV5-1 with TRBJ2-5, with 8 bases aligning to TRBD1. CDR1 is SGHRS, CDR2 YFSETQ, per germline. This CDR3 has 15 amino acids. The J segment lost 5 bases and the V segment lost 0 bases, leaving 6 bases of the junction unmatched. In DNA form, the CDR3 reads TGCGCCAGCAGCTTGGAGAGACAGGGGTGGGAGACCCAGTACTTC. It specifies CASSLERQGWETQYF.

This clone was observed once. The genes are TRBV7-9 and TRBJ2-1; TRBD2 matches 7 bases. V trimming: 4 bases; J trimming: 10 bases; junction bases outside the gene matches: 13. This CDR3 spans 15 amino acids. Germline V CDR1 and CDR2: SEHNR, FQNEAQ (reference sequence). CDR3 coding DNA: TGTGCCAGCAGCTCGGCGGGCGGGAGAGGGAGGGAGCAGTTCTTC. As protein: CASSSAGGRGREQFF.

In this sample, this clone turned up a few times. The chain links TRBV7-6 to TRBJ2-3; D may be TRBD2 (7 bases). The CDR3 is made up of 13 amino acids. Germline loops: CDR1 SGHVS, CDR2 FNYEAQ. V lost 3 bases, J lost 6 bases, and 10 bases lay in between. CDR3 sequence (DNA): TGTGCCAGCAGCTTTAGGGGGGGGGATACGCAGTATTTT. Amino acids: CASSFRGGDTQYF. Complete variable domain (other parts from reference TRBV7-6 and TRBJ2-3): GAGVSQSPRYKVTKRGQDVALRCDPISGHVSLYWYRQALGQGPEFLTYFNYEAQQDKSGLPNDRFSAERPEGSISTLTIQRTEQRDSAMYRCASSFRGGDTQYFGPGTRLTVL.

The chain recombines TRBV5-1 with TRBJ1-3, with D maybe TRBD1 (6 bases). The CDR3 spans 16 residues. V lost 2 bases, J lost 0 bases, and 12 bases lay in between. The germline CDR1 and CDR2 sequences are SGHRS and YFSETQ. CDR3 nucleotide sequence: TGCGCCAGCAGCTTTTTTTGGACAGCCTCTGGAAACACCATATATTTT. Its protein product is CASSFFWTASGNTIYF.

This clone was recorded once. This chain uses TRBV28 with TRBJ2-1; the match to TRBD2 covers 9 bases. Per the germline V gene, CDR1 is MDHEN and CDR2 is SYDVKM. The CDR3 runs 16 residues. V dropped 4 bases and J dropped 0; count of bases not matched to a gene: 4. CDR3: CASSSLSGSSYNEQFF. The CDR3 DNA reads TGTGCCAGCAGTTCCCTTAGCGGGAGCTCCTACAATGAGCAGTTCTTC. Drawing the rest from reference TRBV28 and TRBJ2-1, the complete variable domain is DVKVTQSSRYLVKRTGEKVFLECVQDMDHENMFWYRQDPGLGLRLIYFSYDVKMKEKGDIPEGYSVSREKKERFSLILESASTNQTSMYLCASSSLSGSSYNEQFFGPGTRLTVL.

V and J are TRBV18 and TRBJ1-5; D perhaps matches TRBD1 (6 bases). The CDR3 is 15 residues long. Trimming took off 4 bases at V and 2 bases at J, with 12 bases between the two ends. CDR1 KGHSH and CDR2 LQKENI come from the germline V gene. DNA for the CDR3: TGTGCCAGCTCACAACAGGGCTGGGGCAATCAGCCCCAGCATTTT. The encoded protein is CASSQQGWGNQPQHF.

The chain has TRBV5-5 and TRBJ1-2; D remains ambiguous. The CDR3 totals 13 residues. Germline CDR1 and CDR2: SGHKS and YYEKEE (reference sequence). The V end was cut by 4 bases, the J end by 0 bases, with 7 bases between. As DNA, the CDR3 is TGTGCCAGCAGCCTAGGTTCTAACTATGGCTACACCTTC. Amino acids: CASSLGSNYGYTF. Using reference TRBV5-5 and TRBJ1-2 for the parts outside the CDR3, the full variable domain is DAGVTQSPTHLIKTRGQQVTLRCSPISGHKSVSWYQQVLGQGPQFIFQYYEKEERGRGNFPDRFSARQFPNYSSELNVNALLLGDSALYLCASSLGSNYGYTFGSGTRLTVV.

The chain couples TRBV5-8 to TRBJ1-4; 7 bases map to TRBD1. V dropped 9 bases and J dropped 7; count of bases not matched to a gene: 9. The CDR3 is made up of 13 amino acids. Germline-derived CDR1 and CDR2 are SGHTS and YDEGEE. CDR3 in DNA: TGTGCCAACGACAGGGTTGAGGGTGAAAAACTGTTTTTT. It specifies CANDRVEGEKLFF.

CDR3 DNA: TGTGCCAGCAGCCGCGGGGGGACAGCTGGAAACACCATATATTTT. This gives the protein CASSRGGTAGNTIYF. The V call is TRBV7-3, the J call TRBJ1-3, with 7 bases matching TRBD1. Germline V lookup: CDR1 SGHTA, CDR2 FQGTGA. With 5 bases clipped from V and 2 bases from J, the junction kept 6 bases outside the gene matches. This CDR3 is built from 15 residues. The full variable domain, completed using reference TRBV7-3 and TRBJ1-3, is GAGVSQTPSNKVTEKGKYVELRCDPISGHTALYWYRQSLGQGPEFLIYFQGTGAADDSGLPNDRFFAVRPEGSVSTLKIQRTERGDSAVYLCASSRGGTAGNTIYFGEGSWLTVV.

The chain is built from TRBV7-8 and TRBJ2-7; D may be TRBD2 (6 bases). Trimming removed 5 bases at V and 1 base at J, with 15 bases between. The CDR3 contains 15 residues. Germline V gene data show CDR1 as SGHVS and CDR2 as FQNEAQ. The CDR3 DNA reads TGTGCCAGCAGCCCCCAAAGGAGCGGGTCCTACGAGCAGTACTTC. Its translation is CASSPQRSGSYEQYF.

This chain links TRBV6-2 or TRBV6-3 with TRBJ2-4; D is ambiguous. The CDR3 extends over 20 amino acids. The germline gives CDR1 MNHEY, CDR2 SVGEGT. The V end was cut by 4 bases, the J end by 3 bases, with 28 bases between. The CDR3 is CASSFNKAQAFPQDKNIQYF. The CDR3 bases are TGTGCCAGCAGTTTCAACAAAGCCCAGGCGTTCCCTCAGGACAAAAACATTCAGTACTTC.

The chain employs TRBV9 and TRBJ2-2; a weak D match, TRBD2 (6 bases). Trimming took off 0 bases at V and 3 bases at J, with 15 bases between the two ends. This CDR3 spans 17 amino acids. The germline V gene has CDR1 SGDLS and CDR2 YYNGEE. CDR3 nucleotide sequence: TGTGCCAGCAGCGTAGATTCGGGGAGGTTTTACACCGGGGAGCTGTTTTTT. It specifies CASSVDSGRFYTGELFF.

This chain links TRBV9 with TRBJ1-6; perhaps TRBD1 as D (5 bases). V was trimmed by 4 bases and J by 9 bases, leaving 14 bases between them. From germline, CDR1 is SGDLS and CDR2 YYNGEE. The length of the CDR3 is 14 residues. The CDR3 reads CASSPDSFGSPLHF. The CDR3 region has the DNA TGTGCCAGCAGCCCTGACAGTTTTGGTTCACCCCTCCACTTT.